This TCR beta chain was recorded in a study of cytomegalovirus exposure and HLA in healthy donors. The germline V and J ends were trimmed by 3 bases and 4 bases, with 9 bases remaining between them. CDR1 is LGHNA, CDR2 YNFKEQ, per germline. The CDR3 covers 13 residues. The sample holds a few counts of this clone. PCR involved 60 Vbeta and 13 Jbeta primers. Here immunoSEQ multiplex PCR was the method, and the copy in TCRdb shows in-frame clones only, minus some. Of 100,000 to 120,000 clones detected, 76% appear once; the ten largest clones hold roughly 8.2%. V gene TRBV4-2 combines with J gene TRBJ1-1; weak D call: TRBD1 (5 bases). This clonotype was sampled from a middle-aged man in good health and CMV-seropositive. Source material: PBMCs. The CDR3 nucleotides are TGTGCCAGCAGCCAGGGAAGGGGCACTGAAGCTTTCTTT. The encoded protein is CASSQGRGTEAFF.